A single sample gave rise to the 17 T cell receptor beta chains below, sequenced in a study of blood T cells in healthy people across ages. A second PCR of about 6 to 12 cycles used a sample-barcoded 5' primer and a J-beta primer mix. TCRdb called the 5' RACE reads again in MiXCR, with one record for every CDR3 protein. Among over 600,000 distinct CDR3 sequences listed, about 42% were seen once. The specimen sequenced was blood. The receptors were sampled from a man older than 75 in good health.

The chain uses TRBV6-1 and TRBJ1-2, with a possible D match to TRBD1 (6 bases). Germline CDR1 is MNHNS and CDR2 is SASEGT. Trimming stripped 6 bases from V and 12 bases from J, with 23 bases between. The CDR3 is 14 amino acids. The CDR3 reads CASSNPGGRVRDTF. CDR3 nucleotide sequence: TGTGCCAGCAGCAACCCCGGGGGGCGCGTGCGAGACACCTTC.

This clonotype has just a few counts. The V call is TRBV7-9, the J call TRBJ2-7; D uncertain. The V end was cut by 3 bases, the J end by 2 bases, with 11 bases between. Germline CDR1 is SEHNR and CDR2 is FQNEAQ (reference sequence). CDR3 length: 14 residues. The CDR3 nucleotides read TGTGCCAGCAGCTTCGACATACACCCCTACGAGCAGTACTTC. Its translation: CASSFDIHPYEQYF.

The CDR3 nucleotides are TGCAGTGCTACTAGCGGGAGGGCCCCCAAAAACATTCAGTACTTC. It specifies CSATSGRAPKNIQYF. The V and J genes are TRBV20-1 and TRBJ2-4; 12 bases map to TRBD2. V dropped 4 bases and J dropped 2; count of bases not matched to a gene: 3. The CDR3 extends over 15 amino acids. The germline gives CDR1 DFQATT, CDR2 SNEGSKA (reference sequence).

V usage is TRBV12-3 or TRBV12-4 and J usage is TRBJ2-3; 8 bases line up with TRBD2. CDR3 length equals 15 residues. V dropped 2 bases and J dropped 6; count of bases not matched to a gene: 7. CDR3 sequence (DNA): TGTGCCAGCAGTTTACCGGGGGGGGCCAGGGATACGCAGTATTTT. It yields the protein CASSLPGGARDTQYF.

The J gene is TRBJ1-4, the V gene TRBV29-1; 10 bases map to TRBD1. Trimming removed 7 bases from V and 8 bases from J; junction bases left unmatched: 7. CDR1 is SQVTM and CDR2 is ANQGSEA in the germline V gene. This CDR3 spans 13 amino acids. The CDR3 DNA is TGCAGCGGACGGACAGGGGGATCGGAAAAACTGTTTTTT. Its protein is CSGRTGGSEKLFF. The complete variable domain, with remaining parts taken from reference TRBV29-1 and TRBJ1-4, reads SAVISQKPSRDICQRGTSLTIQCQVDSQVTMMFWYRQQPGQSLTLIATANQGSEATYESGFVIDKFPISRPNLTFSTLTVSNMSPEDSSIYLCSGRTGGSEKLFFGSGTQLSVL.

This clonotype was detected ten times or more. This rearrangement joins TRBV5-1 to TRBJ2-1; D is possibly TRBD2 (6 bases). V was cut by 1 base and J by 3 bases, with 17 bases left in between. CDR1 is SGHRS and CDR2 is YFSETQ in the germline V gene. The CDR3 length is 17 residues. CDR3 bases: TGCGCCAGCAGCTTGCGATTGTACGGGAGTGGCTACAATGAGCAGTTCTTC. It codes for CASSLRLYGSGYNEQFF.

The rearrangement uses TRBV7-2 and TRBJ2-5; 11 bases fit TRBD2. After removal of 6 bases from V and 11 bases from J, the junction contained 11 bases not matched to a gene. From germline, CDR1 is SGHTA and CDR2 FQGNSA. The CDR3 extends over 14 amino acids. CDR3 loop: CASRPRLAGMEQYF. CDR3 DNA sequence: TGTGCCAGCAGGCCCCGACTAGCGGGGATGGAGCAGTACTTC.

With regard to this clonotype: The junction departs from germline at one end; a sequencing error may be responsible. This chain uses TRBV7-9 with TRBJ2-1, with D perhaps matching TRBD1 (5 bases). CDR3 length: 12 residues. Germline CDR1 and CDR2: SEHNR and FQNEAQ (reference sequence). CDR3 bases: TGTTCCAGCAGCTTAGGACCAGGGGAGCAGTTCTTC. It is translated as CSSSLGPGEQFF.

This rearrangement joins TRBV30 to TRBJ1-2, with unresolved D. This CDR3 region has 12 residues. V was cut by 1 base and J by 8 bases, with 11 bases left in between. The germline CDR1 and CDR2 sequences are GTSNPN and SVGIG (reference sequence). The CDR3 coding sequence is TGTGCCTGGAGTGCATACAACCCGGGCTACACCTTC. This gives the protein CAWSAYNPGYTF. Combining the CDR3 with reference TRBV30 and TRBJ1-2 gives the whole variable domain SQTIHQWPATLVQPVGSPLSLECTVEGTSNPNLYWYRQAAGRGLQLLFYSVGIGQISSEVPQNLSASRPQDRQFILSSKKLLLSDSGFYLCAWSAYNPGYTFGSGTRLTVV.

The chain uses TRBV29-1 and TRBJ1-2; a possible D gene is TRBD1 (5 bases). There are 11 residues in the CDR3. V was shortened by 6 bases and J by 3 bases, with 8 bases between the two germline ends. The V gene's germline CDR1 is SQVTM and CDR2 ANQGSEA. CDR3 protein: CSVQGDYGYTF. CDR3 in DNA: TGCAGCGTGCAGGGTGACTATGGCTACACCTTC.

In this sample, this clonotype turned up a few times. V usage is TRBV7-2 and J usage is TRBJ1-2; D is uncertain. The CDR3 is 16 amino acids. V lost 5 bases to trimming and J lost 1 base, with 17 bases between them. From germline, CDR1 is SGHTA and CDR2 FQGNSA. This CDR3 is CASSPQRGRVNYGYTF. The DNA of the CDR3 is TGTGCCAGCAGCCCCCAGAGAGGAAGGGTTAACTATGGCTACACCTTC.

The CDR3 protein is CASRFSYAGDRHTGELFF. The CDR3 DNA is TGCGCCAGCAGGTTTTCCTACGCCGGGGACAGACACACCGGGGAGCTGTTTTTT. The chain is built from TRBV5-1 and TRBJ2-2; 7 nucleotides match TRBD1. The CDR3 loop spans 18 amino acids. The junction had 16 bases not matched to a gene; V was cut back by 5 bases and J by 3 bases. From germline, CDR1 is SGHRS and CDR2 YFSETQ.

The chain combines TRBV18 with TRBJ2-7, with TRBD1 matching 9 bases. Germline-derived CDR1 and CDR2 are KGHSH and LQKENI. V dropped 2 bases and J dropped 0; count of bases not matched to a gene: 5. This CDR3 spans 16 amino acids. CDR3 DNA: TGTGCCAGCTCACCAAGGGACAGGGTGAGCTCCTACGAGCAGTACTTC. Protein: CASSPRDRVSSYEQYF.

J is TRBJ2-1 and V is TRBV7-8; D is unclear. The CDR3 is 14 residues long. Germline V gene data show CDR1 as SGHVS and CDR2 as FQNEAQ. With 3 bases removed from V and 8 bases from J, the gap between germline ends came to 14 bases. The CDR3 reads CASSFSSPGHEQFF. The CDR3 DNA sequence: TGTGCCAGCAGCTTTAGTTCACCCGGGCATGAGCAGTTCTTC.

The table lists this clonotype with a few counts. The chain carries TRBV5-1 and TRBJ2-7; 7 bases are shared with TRBD1. There are 15 residues in the CDR3. The germline V gene encodes CDR1 SGHRS and CDR2 YFSETQ. V shed 1 base and J 7 bases; nucleotides not matched to a gene: 11. CDR3 residues: CASSLSTGNFGEQYF. DNA of the CDR3: TGCGCCAGCAGCTTGTCGACAGGGAATTTTGGAGAGCAGTACTTC.

In this sample, this clonotype turned up a few times. V gene TRBV11-3 combines with J gene TRBJ2-1; TRBD2 agrees at 10 bases. Germline V CDR1 and CDR2: SGHNT, YENEEA. Trimming removed 5 bases from V and 9 bases from J; junction bases left unmatched: 10. The CDR3 loop spans 15 amino acids. DNA for the CDR3: TGTGCCAGCAGCCACGGGCTAGCGGGAGATCCTGAGCAGTTCTTC. This translates into CASSHGLAGDPEQFF.

This rearrangement joins TRBV24-1 to TRBJ2-3, with D perhaps TRBD2 (7 bases). Trimming cost V 7 bases and J 2 bases, with 27 bases left between them. This CDR3 region has 19 residues. Germline V gene lookup returns CDR1 KGHDR and CDR2 SFDVKD. The DNA of the CDR3 is TGTGCCACCAGGGCCGATACCGCCGAGCGGGACACCTACACAGATACGCAGTATTTT. Protein sequence: CATRADTAERDTYTDTQYF.